A single sample gave rise to the 25 T cell receptor beta chains below, sequenced in a study. Each CDR3 protein is one row after TCRdb ran MiXCR on the 5' RACE reads. Counted here are around 52,000 distinct CDR3 sequences, around 26% occurring once; the ten biggest clones make up approximately 3.2%. Sequenced sample: tumor-infiltrating memory CD4+ T cells sorted from the breast tumor. Subset denoted: memory CD4+ T cells, CD4+CD45RO+CD25-. All receptors come from a female donor with breast cancer.

The chain couples TRBV19 to TRBJ1-1; tentative D call: TRBD1 (6 bases). The CDR3 extends over 14 amino acids. V lost 3 bases and J lost 11, with 19 bases in between. The germline V gene encodes CDR1 LNHDA and CDR2 SQIVND (reference sequence). CDR3 sequence (DNA): TGTGCCAGTAGTATGGGAACAGGGATCCCGAGGGCTTTCTTT. It yields the protein CASSMGTGIPRAFF.

This chain joins TRBV5-4 and TRBJ1-2; 11 bases are a match to TRBD1. Germline CDR1 and CDR2: SGHNT and YYREEE (reference sequence). After removal of 4 bases from V and 5 bases from J, the junction contained 7 bases not matched to a gene. The CDR3 has 15 amino acids. The CDR3 here is CASSPTGTGGYGYTF. CDR3 sequence (DNA): TGTGCCAGCAGCCCGACCGGGACAGGGGGGTATGGCTACACCTTC.

This sequence joins TRBV7-2 and TRBJ2-7, with 9 positions matching TRBD2. The germline CDR1 and CDR2 sequences are SGHTA and FQGNSA. V trimming: 8 bases; J trimming: 0 bases; junction bases outside the gene matches: 5. This CDR3 region has 14 residues. The CDR3 is CASGRLAASYEQYF. Written as DNA, the CDR3 is TGTGCCAGCGGCAGACTAGCGGCCTCCTACGAGCAGTACTTC. The full variable domain, with the rest looked up from reference TRBV7-2 and TRBJ2-7, is GAGVSQSPSNKVTEKGKDVELRCDPISGHTALYWYRQSLGQGLEFLIYFQGNSAPDKSGLPSDRFSAERTGGSVSTLTIQRTQQEDSAVYLCASGRLAASYEQYFGPGTRLTVT.

The chain combines TRBV5-1 with TRBJ1-6; TRBD1 aligns across 10 bases. This CDR3 is 16 amino acids long. V lost 3 bases to trimming and J lost 5 bases; unmatched junction nucleotides: 5. Germline-derived CDR1 and CDR2 are SGHRS and YFSETQ. DNA of the CDR3: TGCGCCAGCAGCTACGGGACAGGGGATCATAATTCACCCCTCCACTTT. It is translated as CASSYGTGDHNSPLHF.

The rearrangement joins TRBV5-1 to TRBJ2-2; 7 nucleotides match TRBD1. V dropped 7 bases and J dropped 6; count of bases not matched to a gene: 6. Germline V gene sequence: CDR1 SGHRS, CDR2 YFSETQ. This CDR3 contains 13 residues. The CDR3 nucleotides read TGCGCCAGCTCAACAGGGGTATCCGGGGAGCTGTTTTTT. It encodes CASSTGVSGELFF.

The chain links TRBV28 to TRBJ2-7; the match to TRBD1 covers 11 bases. Germline V lookup: CDR1 MDHEN, CDR2 SYDVKM. The CDR3 has 13 amino acids. J lost 5 bases, V lost 10 bases, and 7 bases had no gene match. The CDR3 DNA reads as TGTGCCATCATAGGACAGGGGGCCAACGAGCAGTACTTC. It specifies CAIIGQGANEQYF.

The chain links TRBV6-1 to TRBJ1-1; weak D call: TRBD1 (6 bases). Germline V lookup: CDR1 MNHNS, CDR2 SASEGT. Trimming took off 6 bases at V and 4 bases at J, with 18 bases between the two ends. This CDR3 contains 15 residues. The CDR3 region is CASSPFQGSTTEAFF. The CDR3 DNA is TGTGCCAGCAGCCCCTTCCAGGGGAGCACCACTGAAGCTTTCTTT.

V is TRBV20-1 and J is TRBJ2-1, with 8 bases identical to TRBD2. Germline CDR1 DFQATT, CDR2 SNEGSKA (reference sequence). The CDR3 extends over 15 amino acids. Trimming cost V 1 base and J 5 bases; bases outside gene matches: 7. DNA of the CDR3: TGCAGTGCTAGAGGGGCGAGCGGGAGTGACAATGAGCAGTTCTTC. Protein product: CSARGASGSDNEQFF.

This clonotype is medium-sized. The chain uses TRBV6-5 and TRBJ2-2; perhaps TRBD1 as D (6 bases). The CDR3 has 15 amino acids. V lost 6 bases to trimming and J lost 5 bases, with 16 bases between them. Germline V gene data show CDR1 as MNHEY and CDR2 as SVGAGI. The CDR3 DNA sequence: TGTGCCAGCAGCGAAGACAGGAAAGGGACCGGGGAGCTGTTTTTT. It yields the protein CASSEDRKGTGELFF.

The V call is TRBV20-1, the J call TRBJ1-2; D is possibly TRBD1 (6 bases). V lost 5 bases to trimming and J lost 4 bases, with 11 bases between them. The CDR3 is 12 residues long. In germline, CDR1 is DFQATT, CDR2 SNEGSKA (reference sequence). This CDR3 is CSAPGDTYGYTF. CDR3 in DNA: TGCAGTGCTCCCGGGGACACCTATGGCTACACCTTC.

V gene TRBV7-9 combines with J gene TRBJ1-1, with a possible D match to TRBD1 (5 bases). V lost 2 bases and J 7 bases, leaving 14 bases between the germline ends. The length of the CDR3 is 14 residues. From germline, CDR1 is SEHNR and CDR2 FQNEAQ (reference sequence). The CDR3 DNA reads TGTGCCAGCAGCTTACAGGCAGGGAGCCTTGAAGCTTTCTTT. Protein: CASSLQAGSLEAFF.

This clonotype was observed a few times. V is TRBV9 and J is TRBJ2-6; D is ambiguous. Looked up from germline, CDR1 is SGDLS and CDR2 is YYNGEE. Trimming pared 0 bases from V and 1 base from J, leaving 5 bases between. This CDR3 has 15 residues. The CDR3: CASSVVTSGANVLTF. The CDR3 DNA is TGTGCCAGCAGCGTAGTAACTTCTGGGGCCAACGTCCTGACTTTC.

This clonotype occurred a few times. This chain links TRBV5-6 with TRBJ2-5; possibly TRBD1 or TRBD2 for D (5 bases each). Germline assignment: CDR1 SGHDT and CDR2 YYEEEE. Trimming pared 0 bases from V and 5 bases from J, leaving 11 bases between. The CDR3 length is 14 residues. The CDR3 DNA is TGTGCCAGCAGCTTGGGACAGACTACGGAGACCCAGTACTTC. It encodes CASSLGQTTETQYF. The full variable domain, completed using reference TRBV5-6 and TRBJ2-5, is DAGVTQSPTHLIKTRGQQVTLRCSPKSGHDTVSWYQQALGQGPQFIFQYYEEEERQRGNFPDRFSGHQFPNYSSELNVNALLLGDSALYLCASSLGQTTETQYFGPGTRLLVL.

This clonotype came up many times. The chain links TRBV29-1 to TRBJ2-3; D is possibly TRBD1 (5 bases). Trimming pared 6 bases from V and 6 bases from J, leaving 16 bases between. Germline CDR1 and CDR2: SQVTM and ANQGSEA. This CDR3 has 13 residues. For the CDR3, the DNA is TGCAGCGTCGATATTACCAGGGATGATACGCAGTATTTT. Translation gives CSVDITRDDTQYF.

The rearrangement joins TRBV5-1 to TRBJ1-1; unclear D gene. Per the germline V gene, CDR1 is SGHRS and CDR2 is YFSETQ. This CDR3 spans 16 amino acids. Between the trimmed V and J ends, which lost 0 bases and 3 bases, there was a span of 15 bases. CDR3 sequence reads: CASSLAFRGADTEAFF. In DNA form, the CDR3 reads TGCGCCAGCAGCTTGGCCTTCCGGGGAGCAGACACTGAAGCTTTCTTT.

The chain links TRBV30 to TRBJ2-3; D is perhaps TRBD1 or TRBD2 (5 bases each). In germline, CDR1 is GTSNPN, CDR2 SVGIG (reference sequence). Trimming took 4 bases from V and 5 from J, leaving 10 bases between them. The CDR3 is made up of 12 amino acids. CDR3 in amino acids: CAWKGGGDTQYF. CDR3 nucleotide sequence: TGTGCCTGGAAAGGTGGGGGAGATACGCAGTATTTT.

This chain links TRBV9 with TRBJ2-1; D unclear. Per germline, CDR1 SGDLS and CDR2 YYNGEE. The CDR3 has 13 residues. V gave up 0 bases and J gave up 7 bases, with 8 bases separating them. The CDR3 DNA follows: TGTGCCAGCAGCGTAGATCTATGGAATGAGCAGTTCTTC. Amino acid sequence: CASSVDLWNEQFF.

V gene TRBV5-6 combines with J gene TRBJ2-1; TRBD1 aligns across 7 bases. The V gene's germline CDR1 is SGHDT and CDR2 YYEEEE. The CDR3 totals 13 residues. V was clipped by 3 bases and J by 14 bases; unmatched bases: 11. The CDR3 protein is CASSSTTGAGEFF. CDR3 coding DNA: TGTGCCAGCAGCTCGACAACAGGGGCAGGAGAGTTCTTC.

V and J are TRBV20-1 and TRBJ2-7; 10 nucleotides match TRBD2. The CDR3 totals 17 residues. Looked up from germline, CDR1 is DFQATT and CDR2 is SNEGSKA (reference sequence). The ends lost 5 bases at V and 0 bases at J; junction bases unmatched: 13. In nucleotides, the CDR3 is TGCAGTGCTGGGGTAGGAACCGGGACTAGCGTCTCCTACGAGCAGTACTTC. As protein: CSAGVGTGTSVSYEQYF.

This chain links TRBV5-1 with TRBJ1-5; D might be TRBD1 (6 bases). The CDR3 contains 15 residues. Germline CDR1 is SGHRS and CDR2 is YFSETQ. V shed 3 bases and J shed 3 bases, with 13 bases lying between them. CDR3: CASSSDGQPNQPQHF. The CDR3 DNA reads as TGCGCCAGCAGCTCGGACGGACAGCCCAATCAGCCCCAGCATTTT.

The chain recombines TRBV7-3 with TRBJ2-7, with D perhaps assigned TRBD1 or TRBD2 (6 bases each). The ends were cut back, 5 bases at V and 6 bases at J, with 14 bases in the middle. The CDR3 is 13 residues long. Germline loops: CDR1 SGHTA, CDR2 FQGTGA. This CDR3 reads CASSPLGGVEQYF. DNA of the CDR3: TGTGCCAGCAGCCCACTCGGGGGCGTCGAGCAGTACTTC.

The chain joins TRBV25-1 to TRBJ2-3, with 11 nucleotides matching TRBD2. Germline values: CDR1 MGHDK, CDR2 SYGVNS. The V and J ends lost 4 bases and 2 bases, in that order; junction bases with no gene match: 2. This CDR3 region has 15 residues. The CDR3 here is CASSGLAGFTDTQYF. CDR3 in DNA: TGTGCCAGCAGTGGACTAGCGGGGTTCACAGATACGCAGTATTTT.

The chain joins TRBV15 to TRBJ2-7, with D perhaps assigned TRBD1 or TRBD2 (6 bases each). The ends were cut back, 6 bases at V and 3 bases at J, with 18 bases in the middle. CDR1 is LNHNV and CDR2 is YYDKDF in the germline V gene (reference sequence). The length of the CDR3 is 15 residues. CDR3 protein: CATRWDWGQNYEQYF. The CDR3 bases are TGTGCCACCAGGTGGGACTGGGGGCAGAACTACGAGCAGTACTTC.

Comment on this clonotype: In this CDR3 the conserved last residue, phenylalanine or tryptophan, is missing, so a read error is likely. The J gene is TRBJ2-3, the V gene TRBV4-3; D is perhaps TRBD1 or TRBD2 (6 bases each). V gave up 1 base and J gave up 9 bases, with 17 bases separating them. In germline, CDR1 is LGHNA, CDR2 YSLEER. CDR3 size: 15 residues. Written as DNA, the CDR3 is TGCGCCAGCAGCCAAGGCGGGACATTCGTCGGAACGCAGTATCTT. Amino acids: CASSQGGTFVGTQYL.

Only a few counts were recorded for this clonotype. The CDR3 reads CASSQEGTSGNTGELFF. CDR3 DNA sequence: TGTGCCAGCAGCCAAGAAGGAACTAGCGGCAACACCGGGGAGCTGTTTTTT. The gene calls are TRBV4-2 and TRBJ2-2; 8 bases map to TRBD2. CDR3 length: 17 amino acids. Germline CDR1 reads LGHNA; CDR2 reads YNFKEQ. V shed 0 bases and J 2 bases; nucleotides not matched to a gene: 5.